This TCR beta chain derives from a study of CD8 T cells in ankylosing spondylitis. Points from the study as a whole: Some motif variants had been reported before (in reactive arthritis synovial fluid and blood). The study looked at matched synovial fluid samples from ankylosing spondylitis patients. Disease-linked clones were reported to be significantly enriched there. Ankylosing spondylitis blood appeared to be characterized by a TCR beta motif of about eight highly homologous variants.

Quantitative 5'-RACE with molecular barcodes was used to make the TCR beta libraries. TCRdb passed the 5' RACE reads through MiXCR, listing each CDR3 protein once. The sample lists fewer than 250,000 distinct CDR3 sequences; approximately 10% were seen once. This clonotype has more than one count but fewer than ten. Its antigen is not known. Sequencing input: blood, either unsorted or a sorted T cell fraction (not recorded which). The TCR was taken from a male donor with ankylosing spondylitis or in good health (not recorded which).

The CDR3 region is CSARMPMAGNQPQHF. The CDR3 region has the DNA TGCAGTGCTAGAATGCCGATGGCGGGCAATCAGCCCCAGCATTTT. The chain has TRBV20-1 and TRBJ1-5; D uncertain. The V and J ends lost 2 bases and 2 bases respectively, with 13 bases between them. Per germline, CDR1 DFQATT and CDR2 SNEGSKA (reference sequence). The CDR3 is 15 residues long.